Listed here are 21 T cell receptor beta chains from one sample, sequenced in a study of T cell clonotyping in hematopoietic cell transplantation. Produced via immunoSEQ multiplex PCR; TCRdb's table is partial and in-frame only. This table holds around 5,900 clones, about 66% found once. The starting material was PBMCs, obtained 180 days after allogeneic stem cell transplant. All receptors come from a male patient in his forties or fifties who had an allogeneic stem cell transplant from an unrelated donor, so the T cells may come from the graft donor. Some clones in this sample may be carry-over from other donors' samples.

The chain carries TRBV19 and TRBJ1-3; TRBD1 matches at 7 bases. The CDR3 spans 17 residues. V was pared by 2 bases and J by 0 bases, with 7 bases of the junction left unmatched. The germline gives CDR1 LNHDA, CDR2 SQIVND (reference sequence). The CDR3 DNA reads as TGTGCCAGTAGTATATCAAACAGGGGCCGCTCTGGAAACACCATATATTTT. Its protein is CASSISNRGRSGNTIYF.

The chain uses TRBV2 and TRBJ1-6; unclear D gene. CDR1 SNHLY and CDR2 FYNNEI come from the germline V gene. The CDR3 runs to 14 residues. Trimming pared 3 bases from V and 5 bases from J, leaving 8 bases between. In nucleotides, the CDR3 is TGTGCCAGCAGTGAGATTTCCAATAATTCACCCCTCCACTTT. Translating gives CASSEISNNSPLHF.

This clone ranks as medium-sized. V usage is TRBV6-5 and J usage is TRBJ2-4; a possible D gene is TRBD2 (5 bases). This CDR3 is 13 amino acids long. Germline V gives CDR1 MNHEY, CDR2 SVGAGI. V was shortened by 4 bases and J by 8 bases, with 12 bases between the two germline ends. The CDR3 spells CASSSDMRDIQYF. The CDR3 region has the DNA TGTGCCAGCAGTTCCGATATGAGGGACATTCAGTACTTC.

This clone was detected a few times. Here the CDR3 reads CASSPRGEGSRGYTF. The DNA for the CDR3 is TGTGCCAGCTCACCACGCGGGGAAGGGTCTCGGGGCTACACCTTC. The chain employs TRBV18 and TRBJ1-2; D gene unclear. The CDR3 is 15 amino acids. Trimming left V 1 base short and J 8 bases short, with 17 bases between. Germline-derived CDR1 and CDR2 are KGHSH and LQKENI.

V gene TRBV19 combines with J gene TRBJ1-3; 7 nucleotides line up with TRBD1. The CDR3 runs to 15 residues. V dropped 7 bases and J dropped 2; count of bases not matched to a gene: 8. From germline, CDR1 is LNHDA and CDR2 SQIVND (reference sequence). In DNA form, the CDR3 reads TGTGCCAGTAACCCACCGCAGGGGGCTGGAAACACCATATATTTT. It codes for CASNPPQGAGNTIYF.

V gene TRBV27 combines with J gene TRBJ1-1, with D hard to call. Looked up from germline, CDR1 is MNHEY and CDR2 is SMNVEV (reference sequence). The CDR3 loop spans 14 amino acids. The V gene lost 5 bases and the J gene lost 2 bases, with 12 bases spanning the gap. This chain's CDR3 is CASSPTSYNTEAFF. The CDR3 bases are TGTGCCAGCAGTCCGACATCTTATAACACTGAAGCTTTCTTT.

This chain joins TRBV6-1 and TRBJ1-1; D unclear. CDR3 length equals 12 residues. Per the germline V gene, CDR1 is MNHNS and CDR2 is SASEGT. The germline V and J ends were trimmed by 7 bases and 4 bases, with 10 bases remaining between them. CDR3 DNA: TGTGCCAGCAAGGCAGCACCCACTGAAGCTTTCTTT. Translating it yields CASKAAPTEAFF.

This clone was observed a handful of times. The V call is TRBV5-1, the J call TRBJ1-4; D may be TRBD1 (5 bases). Looked up from germline, CDR1 is SGHRS and CDR2 is YFSETQ. V gave up 1 base and J gave up 0 bases, with 13 bases separating them. The CDR3 spans 17 residues. The CDR3 loop is CASSLSPGSATNEKLFF. The DNA of the CDR3 is TGCGCCAGCAGCTTGTCGCCAGGGAGTGCAACTAATGAAAAACTGTTTTTT.

The genes are TRBV4-3 and TRBJ1-4, with D possibly being TRBD1 (6 bases). The CDR3 is 15 amino acids. Per germline, CDR1 LGHNA and CDR2 YSLEER. V lost 0 bases to trimming and J lost 7 bases, with 12 bases between them. CDR3 protein: CASSQDRGPGEKLFF. In nucleotides, the CDR3 is TGCGCCAGCAGCCAAGACAGGGGACCGGGTGAAAAACTGTTTTTT.

This chain links TRBV2 with TRBJ1-2; the match to TRBD1 covers 9 bases. CDR1 is SNHLY and CDR2 is FYNNEI in the germline V gene. After removal of 2 bases from V and 4 bases from J, the junction contained 14 bases not matched to a gene. This CDR3 region has 18 residues. CDR3 nucleotide sequence: TGTGCCAGCAGTGAATCTGGAAGGGGACAGGGTTCTATCTATGGCTACACCTTC. It specifies CASSESGRGQGSIYGYTF.

This rearrangement joins TRBV7-3 to TRBJ1-1; no reliable D call. This CDR3 contains 15 residues. V lost 5 bases to trimming and J lost 3 bases, with 16 bases between them. Per the germline V gene, CDR1 is SGHTA and CDR2 is FQGTGA. The CDR3 DNA follows: TGTGCCAGCAGCCCACACCATGGGGTGGACACTGAAGCTTTCTTT. This gives the protein CASSPHHGVDTEAFF.

The rearrangement uses TRBV30 and TRBJ2-7; D might be TRBD2 (5 bases). Looked up from germline, CDR1 is GTSNPN and CDR2 is SVGIG (reference sequence). V was shortened by 3 bases and J by 9 bases, with 18 bases between the two germline ends. This CDR3 is built from 13 residues. The CDR3 DNA reads TGTGCCTGGAGCCAGGACTGGGTTGAGTGGCAGTACTTC. This translates into CAWSQDWVEWQYF.

Within the sample, this clone is large. The V and J genes are TRBV18 and TRBJ2-7; no definite D call. The CDR3 totals 12 residues. The V end was cut by 3 bases, the J end by 6 bases, with 9 bases between. Per germline, CDR1 KGHSH and CDR2 LQKENI. DNA of the CDR3: TGTGCCAGCTCACCCGAAATGGTCGAGCAGTACTTC. It yields the protein CASSPEMVEQYF.

The chain is built from TRBV11-3 and TRBJ2-3; no clear D. The CDR3 contains 13 residues. Germline values: CDR1 SGHNT, CDR2 YENEEA. The ends were cut back, 2 bases at V and 6 bases at J, with 9 bases in the middle. In DNA, the CDR3 is TGTGCCAGCAGCTTAAGCCTAGACGATACGCAGTATTTT. Protein: CASSLSLDDTQYF.

This clone was seen just once. CDR3 coding DNA: TGTGCCAGCAGCCTCAACAGGGGGCCTCCCTATGGCTACACCTTC. Its translation: CASSLNRGPPYGYTF. This chain connects TRBV9 to TRBJ1-2, with TRBD1 matching over 9 bases. V lost 4 bases and J lost 4; bases outside the gene matches: 8. In germline, CDR1 is SGDLS, CDR2 YYNGEE. This CDR3 region has 15 residues. Supplemented by reference TRBV9 and TRBJ1-2, the full variable domain reads DSGVTQTPKHLITATGQRVTLRCSPRSGDLSVYWYQQSLDQGLQFLIQYYNGEERAKGNILERFSAQQFPDLHSELNLSSLELGDSALYFCASSLNRGPPYGYTFGSGTRLTVV.

The gene calls are TRBV29-1 and TRBJ2-1, with unresolved D. The CDR3 is 16 residues long. The V end was cut by 6 bases, the J end by 2 bases, with 20 bases between. Per germline, CDR1 SQVTM and CDR2 ANQGSEA. CDR3 nucleotides: TGCAGCGTCCCCCCGAGAACGGATCTGGCCTACAATGAGCAGTTCTTC. It encodes CSVPPRTDLAYNEQFF.

The rearrangement uses TRBV28 and TRBJ2-7; D ambiguous. V was trimmed by 2 bases and J by 12 bases, leaving 14 bases between them. The germline V gene encodes CDR1 MDHEN and CDR2 SYDVKM. The CDR3 has 12 amino acids. CDR3 residues: CASSLVRSRRYF. In DNA, the CDR3 is TGTGCCAGCAGTTTAGTCCGGTCACGGCGGTACTTC.

The V call is TRBV29-1, the J call TRBJ1-5, with D tentatively TRBD1 (6 bases). The CDR3 contains 11 residues. Trimming left V 0 bases short and J 13 bases short, with 10 bases between. Germline V gives CDR1 SQVTM, CDR2 ANQGSEA. CDR3: CSVEDRQAQHF. CDR3 DNA: TGCAGCGTTGAAGACCGACAGGCTCAGCATTTT.

This chain links TRBV6-5 with TRBJ2-5; D not resolved. Germline-derived CDR1 and CDR2 are MNHEY and SVGAGI. The CDR3 sequence is 15 residues long. V was clipped by 6 bases and J by 5 bases, with 19 bases between them. The CDR3 coding sequence is TGTGCCAGCAGGTCCGTGACGGGCGGTGGTGAGACCCAGTACTTC. It yields the protein CASRSVTGGGETQYF.

The rearrangement joins TRBV6-1 to TRBJ2-7, with 10 nucleotides matching TRBD2. Looked up from germline, CDR1 is MNHNS and CDR2 is SASEGT. V lost 1 base to trimming and J lost 3 bases; unmatched junction nucleotides: 3. CDR3 size: 15 residues. CDR3 amino acids: CASSEEASGSYEQYF. The CDR3, as DNA: TGTGCCAGCAGTGAAGAGGCTAGCGGGAGCTACGAGCAGTACTTC.

This clone was detected a few times. The rearrangement links TRBV13 to TRBJ1-4; a possible D gene is TRBD1 (6 bases). The germline V and J ends were trimmed by 7 bases and 3 bases, with 18 bases remaining between them. Germline CDR1 reads PRHDT; CDR2 reads FYEKMQ (reference sequence). The CDR3 contains 16 residues. The CDR3 loop is CASKRRGGEANEKLFF. The CDR3 DNA reads as TGTGCCAGCAAGAGGAGAGGGGGTGAAGCTAATGAAAAACTGTTTTTT.